A single sample gave rise to the 13 T cell receptor beta chains below, sequenced in a study of CD8+ T cells in alopecia areata. Researchers sorted pooled cutaneous lymph node cells on the basis of CD4, CD8alpha, NKG2D, NKG2ACE and other markers. RNA extraction was followed by reverse transcription into cDNA, which acted as the sequencing template. Profiled with immunoSEQ multiplex PCR; TCRdb holds only in-frame clones, not every one. The sample yields approximately 300,000 clones, without any singletons. Source material: CD4+ T cells sorted from a lymph node. Source of these receptors: a C3H/HeJ mouse with alopecia areata. As its MHC haplotype, the strain has H2-k.

Details on this clone: Gene names and germline refer to mouse. The read ends 4 residues shy of where the CDR3 ends; the end is completed using the germline J gene. The chain links TRBV14 to TRBJ2-7, with TRBD2 matching over 8 bases. This CDR3 is 14 amino acids long. V dropped 5 bases and J dropped 2; count of bases not matched to a gene: 6. Germline lookup yields CDR1 SGHDT and CDR2 FRDEAV. CDR3 sequence reads: CASSLGWGAYEQYF. Partial CDR3 DNA: TGTGCCAGCAGCCTCGGCTGGGGGGCCTAT.

This clone was seen more than once but under ten times. Gene names follow the mouse nomenclature. The read ends 4 residues early relative to the CDR3; the germline J gene fills the gap. This rearrangement joins TRBV13-3 to TRBJ1-1; D is ambiguous. CDR1 and CDR2 from the germline V gene are NNHDY and SYVADS. This CDR3 contains 13 residues. Trimming pared 6 bases from V and 0 bases from J, leaving 9 bases between. The CDR3 spells CASTKLANTEVFF. Partial CDR3 DNA: TGTGCCAGCACCAAACTTGCAAACACA.

This clone was counted only a few times. The listed genes are named as in mouse. The CDR3 goes on 4 residues after the read ends, and that part is filled in from the germline J gene. This chain uses TRBV29 with TRBJ1-2; perhaps TRBD1 as D (6 bases). The CDR3 length is 14 residues. Germline assignment: CDR1 MSHET and CDR2 SYDVDS. Trimming pared 2 bases from V and 1 base from J, leaving 8 bases between. The part of the CDR3 DNA that was read is TGTGCTAGCAGTTTAGGGGACAAAAACTCC. As protein: CASSLGDKNS. The entire CDR3 protein is CASSLGDKNSDYTF.

This clone has a handful of counts. Gene names are mouse gene names. The read terminates 4 residues ahead of where the CDR3 ends, so the germline J gene completes it. The chain links TRBV13-3 to TRBJ2-2, with 10 positions matching TRBD2. The germline gives CDR1 NNHDY, CDR2 SYVADS. The CDR3 consists of 14 residues. The covered CDR3 bases are TGTGGAGTCGGGACTGGGGCAAACACCGGG. Protein: CGVGTGANTG. The entire CDR3 is CGVGTGANTGQLYF.

Remarks on this clone: Gene names are the mouse ones. Read coverage stops 4 residues before the CDR3 terminus; the germline J gene supplies the remainder. This rearrangement joins TRBV13-1 to TRBJ2-1, with TRBD1 matching over 9 bases. V gave up 1 base and J gave up 5 bases; unmatched junction bases: 1. This CDR3 is 14 amino acids long. In germline, CDR1 is NSHNY, CDR2 SYGAGN. CDR3: CASSDTGGDAEQFF. The covered CDR3 bases are TGTGCCAGCAGTGATACAGGGGGCGATGCT.

The table lists this clone with a few counts. Gene names and germline refer to mouse. With the read ending 4 residues before the CDR3 end, the germline J gene is used to fill in that end. This chain links TRBV19 with TRBJ2-1; a possible D gene is TRBD2 (7 bases). The ends were cut back, 2 bases at V and 6 bases at J, with 12 bases in the middle. The CDR3 is made up of 14 amino acids. Germline V gives CDR1 FNHDT, CDR2 SITEND (reference sequence). CDR3 in amino acids: CASSIRGALAEQFF. Partial CDR3 DNA: TGTGCCAGCAGTATCCGGGGGGCGCTTGCT.

Concerning this clone: The gene symbols are mouse symbols. The CDR3 end lies 4 residues beyond the end of the read and is filled in from the germline J gene. J is TRBJ2-7 and V is TRBV19, with 10 bases identical to TRBD2. In germline, CDR1 is FNHDT, CDR2 SITEND (reference sequence). CDR3 length: 14 amino acids. The part of the CDR3 DNA that was read is TGTGCCAGCAGTATAGTGGACTGGGGGTAT. Its protein is CASSIVDWGY. The CDR3 in its entirety is CASSIVDWGYEQYF.

In the case of this clone: Gene names and germline refer to mouse. The observed sequence ends 3 residues before the CDR3 terminus, with the missing tail filled in from the germline J gene. This chain links TRBV31 with TRBJ1-6; D might be TRBD1 (5 bases). TRBJ1-6 is sorted into the ORF group, with uncertain function. Germline values: CDR1 GKSSPN, CDR2 SITVG. CDR3 length: 15 residues. With 0 bases removed from V and 4 bases from J, the gap between germline ends came to 10 bases. CDR3 loop: CAWSLAGGYNSPLYF. The part of the CDR3 DNA that was read is TGTGCCTGGAGTCTAGCGGGGGGTTATAATTCGCCC.

About this clone itself: Mouse germline and gene names are used. The read terminates 4 residues ahead of where the CDR3 ends, so the germline J gene completes it. The V gene is TRBV12-1, the J gene TRBJ1-2, with a weak D call TRBD1 (6 bases). CDR1 SGHSN and CDR2 HYEKVE come from the germline V gene. Trimming shortened V by 0 bases and J by 1 base, and 8 bases separated the two germline ends. CDR3 length equals 14 residues. CDR3 DNA (partial): TGTGCCAGCTCTCTCGCGGACAGAAACTCC. Residues: CASSLADRNS. In full, the CDR3 is CASSLADRNSDYTF.

The table lists this clone with a few counts. Given a much more abundant clone one base away, this may be a read error. The genes are named according to mouse. The DNA ends 4 residues before the CDR3 does, and the rest of the CDR3 is filled in from the germline J gene. Additional DNA sequences in this sample encode the identical CDR3. The chain combines TRBV13-3 with TRBJ2-3; D possibly corresponds to TRBD1 (5 bases). Trimming shortened V by 3 bases and J by 0 bases, and 5 bases separated the two germline ends. The V gene's germline CDR1 is NNHDY and CDR2 SYVADS. This CDR3 spans 13 amino acids. The sequenced CDR3 bases are TGTGCCAGCAGTGGGACAAGTGCAGAA. This sequence encodes CASSGTSAE. The whole CDR3 sequence reads CASSGTSAETLYF.

Concerning this clone itself: Gene names are mouse gene names. The DNA ends 4 residues before the CDR3 does, and the rest of the CDR3 is filled in from the germline J gene. Other nucleotide sequences in the sample specify the same CDR3. The gene calls are TRBV19 and TRBJ2-2, with D hard to call. V lost 0 bases to trimming and J lost 4 bases, with 4 bases between them. The CDR3 is 13 amino acids. Germline V gene sequence: CDR1 FNHDT, CDR2 SITEND (reference sequence). The sequenced CDR3 bases are TGTGCCAGCAGTATAGAGGGCACCGGG. This codes for CASSIEGTG. The complete CDR3 reads CASSIEGTGQLYF.

Comments on this clone: Genes here carry mouse names. Sequencing ends 4 residues short of the CDR3 end; the germline J gene provides the rest. The V and J genes are TRBV19 and TRBJ2-7, with TRBD1 matching 11 bases. CDR1 is FNHDT and CDR2 is SITEND in the germline V gene (reference sequence). This CDR3 comprises 15 residues. This CDR3 reads CASSPPRDRGYEQYF. Partial CDR3 DNA: TGTGCCAGCAGTCCCCCTCGGGACAGGGGGTAT.

A few counts support this clone. Gene names and germline refer to mouse. The read is 4 residues too short to cover the CDR3 end, so that end is filled in from the germline J gene. Other DNA sequences in the same sample also yield this CDR3. V is TRBV13-3 and J is TRBJ2-3; TRBD1 might be the D (5 bases). The CDR3 consists of 15 residues. V was pared by 2 bases and J by 0 bases, with 10 bases between. Germline V gene data show CDR1 as NNHDY and CDR2 as SYVADS. CDR3 region: CASSDRTTSAETLYF. CDR3 bases read: TGTGCCAGCAGTGACAGGACAACTAGTGCAGAA.